Shown below are 20 T cell receptor beta chains from a single sample sequenced in a study of blood T cell repertoires in COVID-19. Profiled with immunoSEQ multiplex PCR; TCRdb holds only in-frame clones, not every one. The sample includes about 250,000 clones, about nine tenths of them seen just once. Sequencing input: peripheral blood. The receptors were gathered from a woman younger than 45 with COVID-19, enrolled during active disease.

There are a few counts of this clone. Here the CDR3 DNA reads TGTGCCAGCAGCTTAACAGGGGTCAGTGGAAACACCATATATTTT. This codes for CASSLTGVSGNTIYF. This chain uses TRBV7-8 with TRBJ1-3; 7 bases align to TRBD1. The trim removed 2 bases at V and 3 bases at J, leaving 4 bases unmatched. This CDR3 region has 15 residues. Per germline, CDR1 SGHVS and CDR2 FQNEAQ.

The V and J genes are TRBV15 and TRBJ1-2; weak D call: TRBD1 (6 bases). The germline V gene encodes CDR1 LNHNV and CDR2 YYDKDF (reference sequence). This CDR3 comprises 15 residues. V was pared by 0 bases and J by 8 bases, with 16 bases between. The CDR3 protein is CATSRDHAGGGGYTF. CDR3 in DNA: TGTGCCACCAGCAGAGATCATGCGGGGGGCGGGGGCTACACCTTC. The complete variable domain, with remaining parts taken from reference TRBV15 and TRBJ1-2, reads DAMVIQNPRYQVTQFGKPVTLSCSQTLNHNVMYWYQQKSSQAPKLLFHYYDKDFNNEADTPDNFQSRRPNTSFCFLDIRSPGLGDTAMYLCATSRDHAGGGGYTFGSGTRLTVV.

J is TRBJ1-3 and V is TRBV7-2; the D gene is possibly TRBD1 (5 bases). The CDR3 is 14 amino acids. Trimming took off 4 bases at V and 8 bases at J, with 15 bases between the two ends. The germline V gene has CDR1 SGHTA and CDR2 FQGNSA. The CDR3 DNA sequence: TGTGCCAGCAGCTCACCCGTTGGGGCGGACACCATATATTTT. It codes for CASSSPVGADTIYF. Using reference TRBV7-2 and TRBJ1-3 for the parts outside the CDR3, the full variable domain is GAGVSQSPSNKVTEKGKDVELRCDPISGHTALYWYRQSLGQGLEFLIYFQGNSAPDKSGLPSDRFSAERTGGSVSTLTIQRTQQEDSAVYLCASSSPVGADTIYFGEGSWLTVV.

V and J are TRBV28 and TRBJ2-3; D is uncertain. This CDR3 has 14 residues. Trimming shortened V by 4 bases and J by 0 bases, and 8 bases separated the two germline ends. The germline CDR1 and CDR2 sequences are MDHEN and SYDVKM. The CDR3 coding sequence is TGTGCCAGCAGTTCCTTCAGGAGCACAGATACGCAGTATTTT. Translation: CASSSFRSTDTQYF.

The chain links TRBV7-6 to TRBJ1-2; D remains ambiguous. The CDR3 covers 13 residues. Between the trimmed V and J ends, which lost 3 bases and 9 bases, there was a span of 14 bases. Germline lookup yields CDR1 SGHVS and CDR2 FNYEAQ. The CDR3 here is CASSFLALGSYTF. In DNA form, the CDR3 reads TGTGCCAGCAGCTTTTTAGCGCTAGGAAGCTACACCTTC.

The chain uses TRBV13 and TRBJ2-5, with TRBD2 matching over 10 bases. Germline V gives CDR1 PRHDT, CDR2 FYEKMQ (reference sequence). The V segment lost 2 bases and the J segment 5 bases; nucleotides outside the gene matches: 5. The CDR3 contains 15 residues. CDR3 sequence: CASSLSGGARETQYF. The CDR3 DNA reads TGTGCCAGCAGCTTAAGCGGGGGGGCGAGGGAGACCCAGTACTTC.

The count of this clone is one. The V and J genes are TRBV4-3 and TRBJ2-7, with 7 bases lining up with TRBD1. CDR3 size: 16 residues. V was pared by 4 bases and J by 2 bases, with 11 bases of the junction left unmatched. Germline-derived CDR1 and CDR2 are LGHNA and YSLEER. The CDR3 DNA is TGCGCCAGCAGCCCAGGGGGAACAGGTGGGACCTACGAGCAGTACTTC. Residues: CASSPGGTGGTYEQYF.

This rearrangement joins TRBV19 to TRBJ2-5; D perhaps matches TRBD1 (5 bases). V dropped 6 bases and J dropped 1 base, with 9 bases sitting between them. This CDR3 comprises 13 residues. Per germline, CDR1 LNHDA and CDR2 SQIVND (reference sequence). This chain's CDR3 is CASSGGAQETQYF. The CDR3 coding sequence is TGTGCCAGTAGCGGTGGGGCCCAAGAGACCCAGTACTTC.

This clone has a handful of counts. V is TRBV4-2 and J is TRBJ2-1; D unresolved. The CDR3 consists of 17 residues. CDR1 and CDR2 from the germline V gene are LGHNA and YNFKEQ. Trimming removed 0 bases from V and 7 bases from J, with 19 bases in between. The CDR3 sequence is CASSQESPSGRRNEQFF. The CDR3 nucleotides read TGTGCCAGCAGCCAAGAATCCCCCTCAGGCAGGCGTAATGAGCAGTTCTTC.

The V call is TRBV7-2, the J call TRBJ1-1, with TRBD1 identical over 7 bases. This CDR3 contains 14 residues. With V trimmed by 5 bases and J by 2 bases, 5 bases remained unmatched. CDR1 SGHTA and CDR2 FQGNSA come from the germline V gene. CDR3 loop: CASSPDRVNTEAFF. The CDR3, as DNA: TGTGCCAGCAGCCCAGACAGGGTCAACACTGAAGCTTTCTTT.

This sequence joins TRBV7-9 and TRBJ1-2; D remains ambiguous. Germline CDR1 and CDR2: SEHNR and FQNEAQ (reference sequence). Trimming took 5 bases from V and 4 from J, leaving 5 bases between them. The CDR3 covers 11 residues. The CDR3 bases are TGTGCCAGCAGCCCAGGCTATGGCTACACCTTC. This encodes CASSPGYGYTF.

The sample holds a few counts of this clone. The CDR3 DNA reads as TGTGCCAGCAGCCCCAGGGGCAATCAGCCCCAGCATTTT. Protein: CASSPRGNQPQHF. V gene TRBV7-2 combines with J gene TRBJ1-5, with D possibly matching TRBD1 (5 bases). The germline V gene has CDR1 SGHTA and CDR2 FQGNSA. The CDR3 has 13 residues. Trimming removed 5 bases at V and 2 bases at J, with 7 bases between.

This chain uses TRBV7-2 with TRBJ2-5, with 14 bases lining up with TRBD2. The germline V gene has CDR1 SGHTA and CDR2 FQGNSA. V shed 5 bases, J shed 4 bases, and the junction held 6 bases outside the gene matches. The CDR3 contains 16 residues. CDR3 sequence: CASSTRLAGGIETQYF. The CDR3 DNA reads TGTGCCAGCAGCACCCGACTAGCGGGGGGGATAGAGACCCAGTACTTC.

CDR3 nucleotide sequence: TGTGCCAGTAGTACCAGCGCGGCTGCCGAGCAGTACGTC. It codes for CASSTSAAAEQYV. The gene calls are TRBV19 and TRBJ2-7; D gene unclear. This CDR3 has 13 amino acids. Germline CDR1 reads LNHDA; CDR2 reads SQIVND (reference sequence). Between the trimmed V and J ends, which lost 4 bases and 6 bases, there was a span of 13 bases.

This clone has a single count. V gene TRBV9 combines with J gene TRBJ2-1; 7 nucleotides match TRBD2. The J segment lost 7 bases and the V segment lost 8 bases, leaving 12 bases of the junction unmatched. This CDR3 has 14 amino acids. Germline V gene data show CDR1 as SGDLS and CDR2 as YYNGEE. The CDR3 protein is CASKAGSGSNEQFF. CDR3 nucleotides: TGTGCCAGTAAAGCGGGGAGTGGTAGTAATGAGCAGTTCTTC.

The chain employs TRBV27 and TRBJ2-2; 8 bases are a match to TRBD2. The CDR3 has 23 residues. The V gene's germline CDR1 is MNHEY and CDR2 SMNVEV (reference sequence). The V and J ends lost 4 bases and 2 bases, in that order; junction bases with no gene match: 27. The CDR3 spells CASSSLRAIAGRNGTFNTGELFF. CDR3 nucleotide sequence: TGTGCCAGCAGTTCCCTCCGTGCGATAGCGGGGAGGAACGGTACCTTTAACACCGGGGAGCTGTTTTTT.

This chain links TRBV7-9 with TRBJ2-7, with 9 bases fitting TRBD1. This CDR3 contains 13 residues. After removal of 4 bases from V and 7 bases from J, the junction contained 5 bases not matched to a gene. The germline CDR1 and CDR2 sequences are SEHNR and FQNEAQ (reference sequence). In nucleotides, the CDR3 is TGTGCCAGCAGCTCAGGGACAGGGCCGGAGCAGTACGTC. This encodes CASSSGTGPEQYV.

CDR3 in DNA: TGTGCCAGCAAATCAGGGTTTGGCTACACCTTC. It specifies CASKSGFGYTF. This chain connects TRBV2 to TRBJ1-2; D possibly corresponds to TRBD1 (5 bases). Germline-derived CDR1 and CDR2 are SNHLY and FYNNEI. Trimming left V 7 bases short and J 7 bases short, with 10 bases between. This CDR3 contains 11 residues.

V and J are TRBV7-6 and TRBJ2-5; the D gene is possibly TRBD2 (5 bases). Trimming shortened V by 4 bases and J by 0 bases, and 6 bases separated the two germline ends. This CDR3 spans 13 amino acids. Germline V gene data show CDR1 as SGHVS and CDR2 as FNYEAQ. CDR3 region: CASSSGNQETQYF. The CDR3 DNA reads as TGTGCCAGCAGCTCGGGGAACCAAGAGACCCAGTACTTC. Full variable domain (rest looked up from reference TRBV7-6 and TRBJ2-5): GAGVSQSPRYKVTKRGQDVALRCDPISGHVSLYWYRQALGQGPEFLTYFNYEAQQDKSGLPNDRFSAERPEGSISTLTIQRTEQRDSAMYRCASSSGNQETQYFGPGTRLLVL.

The genes are TRBV15 and TRBJ1-5; tentatively, D is TRBD1 (5 bases). CDR1 and CDR2 from the germline V gene are LNHNV and YYDKDF (reference sequence). V was trimmed by 2 bases and J by 3 bases, leaving 14 bases between them. The CDR3 has 16 residues. The CDR3 spells CATSRSRTGLNQPQHF. The CDR3 region has the DNA TGTGCCACCAGCAGAAGTCGGACGGGACTCAATCAGCCCCAGCATTTT.